A single sample is the source of the 27 T cell receptor beta chains below, sequenced in a study of T cells after yellow fever vaccination (dated by TCRdb to about 2019). The treatment or condition label for this specimen denotes: live attenuated yellow fever vaccine strain. Library method: 5' RACE. Sequenced using an Illumina NovaSeq 6000. In-frame beta chains were kept once TCRdb had trimmed the public reads at Q25 with fastp and called clones with MiXCR. Rows are combined by CDR3 protein, so each entry shows the most common genes and DNA. For this sample there are around 310,000 distinct CDR3 sequences; 3% to 4.5% appear just once. Approximately 24% of the sample goes to the ten largest clones. The sequences come from PBMCs, collected 5 days after the yellow fever booster vaccination. Receptors originate from a young man who received the YFV17D yellow fever vaccine.

The gene calls are TRBV3-1 and TRBJ2-5; 7 nucleotides line up with TRBD2. The V segment lost 1 base and the J segment 4 bases; nucleotides outside the gene matches: 6. Germline V lookup: CDR1 LGHDT, CDR2 YNNKEL (reference sequence). CDR3 length equals 15 residues. CDR3 bases: TGTGCCAGCAGCCAAGTTCGGGGCGGGAGAGAGACCCAGTACTTC. Its translation: CASSQVRGGRETQYF.

This clonotype has more than one count but fewer than ten. The chain carries TRBV5-5 and TRBJ1-5, with no clear D. Germline CDR1 reads SGHKS; CDR2 reads YYEKEE (reference sequence). The CDR3 runs 15 residues. Trimming left V 0 bases short and J 4 bases short, with 11 bases between. The chain's CDR3 is CASSLEGLRNQPQHF. The DNA of the CDR3 is TGTGCCAGCAGCTTGGAAGGGCTACGAAATCAGCCCCAGCATTTT.

At least ten counts were recorded for this clonotype. The V call is TRBV7-2, the J call TRBJ2-3; TRBD2 matches at 8 bases. Trimming removed 8 bases from V and 7 bases from J; junction bases left unmatched: 14. The CDR3 runs to 15 residues. The V gene's germline CDR1 is SGHTA and CDR2 FQGNSA. The CDR3 spells CASCLRSRGGYTQYF. The CDR3 coding sequence is TGTGCCAGCTGCCTCCGGAGCCGCGGGGGGTATACGCAGTATTTT.

The rearrangement joins TRBV20-1 to TRBJ2-5; TRBD2 is a possible D gene (6 bases). V shed 0 bases and J shed 3 bases, with 14 bases lying between them. The CDR3 runs to 15 residues. CDR1 DFQATT and CDR2 SNEGSKA come from the germline V gene (reference sequence). DNA for the CDR3: TGCAGTGCTAGAGATCTTGGACTAAACGAAGAGACCCAGTACTTC. Protein sequence: CSARDLGLNEETQYF.

This clonotype was detected many times. The rearrangement links TRBV15 to TRBJ1-1; 8 nucleotides line up with TRBD1. The CDR3 runs to 14 residues. J was trimmed by 1 base and V by 9 bases; bases with no gene match: 7. The V gene's germline CDR1 is LNHNV and CDR2 YYDKDF (reference sequence). CDR3 coding DNA: TGTGCCACACAGGACAGGGAGGCGAACACTGAAGCTTTCTTT. Residues: CATQDREANTEAFF.

This clonotype occurred a few times. The V gene is TRBV5-1, the J gene TRBJ2-6, with 7 bases that match TRBD1. This CDR3 spans 18 amino acids. V lost 4 bases and J lost 4; bases outside the gene matches: 14. Germline V CDR1 and CDR2: SGHRS, YFSETQ. The CDR3 reads CASSAFDLQGIGANVLTF. In nucleotides, the CDR3 is TGCGCCAGCAGCGCGTTCGACTTACAGGGGATAGGGGCCAACGTCCTGACTTTC.

The chain links TRBV14 to TRBJ1-2; 7 nucleotides match TRBD1. The V gene end was trimmed by 3 bases and the J gene end by 6 bases; junction bases not matched to a gene: 16. The CDR3 sequence is 17 residues long. Germline V gene lookup returns CDR1 SGHDN and CDR2 FVKESK. Written as DNA, the CDR3 is TGTGCCAGCAGCCAGAGGACAGGAATATGGGACTCGAATGGCTACACCTTC. Protein sequence: CASSQRTGIWDSNGYTF.

The rearrangement links TRBV12-3 or TRBV12-4 to TRBJ1-2; D is ambiguous. Trimming shortened V by 3 bases and J by 4 bases, and 9 bases separated the two germline ends. This CDR3 comprises 13 residues. CDR3: CASSFGQVYGYTF. As DNA, the CDR3 is TGTGCCAGCAGTTTTGGGCAGGTCTATGGCTACACCTTC.

This clonotype was observed at least ten times. The chain couples TRBV4-1 to TRBJ2-3; D is ambiguous. Trimming took off 5 bases at V and 10 bases at J, with 16 bases between the two ends. This CDR3 region has 13 residues. Germline V gives CDR1 MGHRA, CDR2 YSYEKL. The CDR3 DNA reads as TGCGCCAGCAGCGTATCACGGAACCTAGCGCAGTATTTT. This codes for CASSVSRNLAQYF.

This clonotype has ten or more counts. The J gene is TRBJ2-2, the V gene TRBV12-3 or TRBV12-4; 8 nucleotides match TRBD2. V lost 6 bases to trimming and J lost 5 bases; unmatched junction nucleotides: 8. The CDR3 is made up of 15 amino acids. The CDR3 region is CASRLSGAETGELFF. The CDR3 region has the DNA TGTGCCAGCAGACTTAGCGGGGCAGAGACCGGGGAGCTGTTTTTT.

This clonotype has more than one count but fewer than ten. The rearrangement uses TRBV12-3 or TRBV12-4 and TRBJ2-3, with 7 bases matching TRBD1. The CDR3 is 17 amino acids. V lost 6 bases and J lost 2; bases outside the gene matches: 14. CDR3: CASRLASRGLVTDTQYF. The CDR3 DNA reads as TGTGCCAGCAGATTGGCCTCCAGGGGGTTGGTCACAGATACGCAGTATTTT.

The rearrangement links TRBV5-1 to TRBJ2-5; D call uncertain. The germline V gene has CDR1 SGHRS and CDR2 YFSETQ. The CDR3 has 11 residues. Trimming left V 6 bases short and J 0 bases short, with 3 bases between. The CDR3 coding sequence is TGCGCCAGCAACTACCAAGAGACCCAGTACTTC. This codes for CASNYQETQYF.

The sample holds a few counts of this clonotype. The chain carries TRBV12-3 or TRBV12-4 and TRBJ2-3; perhaps TRBD2 as D (6 bases). The V end was cut by 7 bases, the J end by 5 bases, with 16 bases between. The length of the CDR3 is 14 residues. The CDR3 spells CASTLTRVGDTQYF. The CDR3 DNA reads as TGTGCCAGCACCTTGACTAGAGTGGGAGATACGCAGTATTTT.

The chain carries TRBV19 and TRBJ2-1; 8 positions agree with TRBD1. CDR1 is LNHDA, CDR2 SQIVND, per germline (reference sequence). The CDR3 sequence is 17 residues long. With V trimmed by 2 bases and J by 3 bases, 9 bases remained unmatched. CDR3: CASSIPPGQGHYNEQFF. As DNA, the CDR3 is TGTGCCAGTAGTATACCCCCAGGACAGGGACACTACAATGAGCAGTTCTTC. Supplemented by reference TRBV19 and TRBJ2-1, the full variable domain reads DGGITQSPKYLFRKEGQNVTLSCEQNLNHDAMYWYRQDPGQGLRLIYYSQIVNDFQKGDIAEGYSVSREKKESFPLTVTSAQKNPTAFYLCASSIPPGQGHYNEQFFGPGTRLTVL.

The chain uses TRBV4-3 and TRBJ2-1; 11 bases agree with TRBD1. The CDR3 is made up of 17 amino acids. V was clipped by 1 base and J by 6 bases; unmatched bases: 8. Per germline, CDR1 LGHNA and CDR2 YSLEER. CDR3 in amino acids: CASSQVPSGTGGNEQFF. In DNA form, the CDR3 reads TGCGCCAGCAGCCAAGTCCCATCCGGGACAGGGGGCAATGAGCAGTTCTTC.

This clonotype was recorded at least ten times. V gene TRBV11-2 combines with J gene TRBJ2-1; no definite D call. Trimming left V 5 bases short and J 6 bases short, with 17 bases between. The CDR3 is 15 residues long. Germline CDR1 and CDR2: SGHAT and FQNNGV. For the CDR3, the DNA is TGTGCCAGCAGCCCTACCCTAGGGCTCAGCAATGAGCAGTTCTTC. Residues: CASSPTLGLSNEQFF.

This chain joins TRBV12-3 or TRBV12-4 and TRBJ1-6; D remains ambiguous. Deletions cut 2 bases from V and 4 bases from J, with 21 bases between. This CDR3 has 19 residues. The CDR3 DNA reads as TGTGCCAGCAGTTTATGGCACTGGACCAAAAAGGGATATAATTCACCCCTCCACTTT. Translation: CASSLWHWTKKGYNSPLHF.

The table lists this clonotype with a few counts. This rearrangement joins TRBV30 to TRBJ2-5, with TRBD1 matching over 8 bases. The CDR3 runs to 13 residues. Germline trimming cut 3 bases from V and 4 bases from J; bases unmatched to any gene: 4. Germline V gives CDR1 GTSNPN, CDR2 SVGIG (reference sequence). The CDR3 loop reads CAWRDRATETQYF. As DNA, the CDR3 is TGTGCCTGGAGGGACAGGGCCACAGAGACCCAGTACTTC.

This clonotype showed up many times. This chain links TRBV12-3 or TRBV12-4 with TRBJ1-2; D gene ambiguous. CDR3 length: 11 residues. V lost 9 bases, J lost 6 bases, and 11 bases lay in between. The CDR3: CASSLVNGYTF. The CDR3 DNA sequence: TGTGCCAGTAGCCTCGTCAATGGCTACACCTTC.

The rearrangement uses TRBV10-3 and TRBJ2-5, with D maybe TRBD1 (5 bases). CDR3 length: 15 amino acids. V lost 0 bases, J lost 4 bases, and 12 bases lay in between. CDR1 and CDR2 (germline): ENHRY, SYGVKD. Written as DNA, the CDR3 is TGTGCCATCAGTGAGTCCTACTCCAGGGTAGAGACCCAGTACTTC. Translation: CAISESYSRVETQYF.

V and J are TRBV7-9 and TRBJ1-1; D is unresolved. The CDR3 consists of 14 residues. The V gene's germline CDR1 is SEHNR and CDR2 FQNEAQ (reference sequence). Trimming stripped 1 base from V and 5 bases from J, with 11 bases between. The CDR3 loop is CASSLGDPSTEAFF. The CDR3 DNA reads TGTGCCAGCAGCTTAGGAGACCCCTCGACTGAAGCTTTCTTT.

In its sample, this clonotype was seen a few times. The chain joins TRBV7-8 to TRBJ1-1, with D perhaps matching TRBD1 (6 bases). CDR3 length: 14 amino acids. The V end lost 5 bases, the J end lost 6 bases, and 16 bases lay between the germline ends. Germline V CDR1 and CDR2: SGHVS, FQNEAQ. CDR3 protein: CASSLSRGAAEAFF. Here the CDR3 DNA reads TGTGCCAGCAGCCTTTCAAGGGGGGCGGCTGAAGCTTTCTTT.

This clonotype has a count of ten or more. The chain combines TRBV29-1 with TRBJ2-7; TRBD1 or TRBD2 may be the D gene (6 bases each). Trimming took 4 bases from V and 4 from J, leaving 17 bases between them. Germline V lookup: CDR1 SQVTM, CDR2 ANQGSEA. This CDR3 spans 14 amino acids. CDR3 coding DNA: TGCAGCGTTGCGGGAGCCGGGGGCGGGTACGAGCAGTACTTC. Encoded protein: CSVAGAGGGYEQYF.

This sequence joins TRBV4-3 and TRBJ1-2; tentative D call: TRBD1 (5 bases). The V gene's germline CDR1 is LGHNA and CDR2 YSLEER. The CDR3 loop spans 15 amino acids. The V and J ends lost 0 bases and 9 bases respectively, with 17 bases between them. The CDR3 loop is CASSQDGGDGESYTF. Written as DNA, the CDR3 is TGCGCCAGCAGCCAAGACGGGGGGGATGGGGAGAGCTACACCTTC.

This clonotype was seen ten or more times. The chain carries TRBV12-3 or TRBV12-4 and TRBJ2-3; 8 bases are a match to TRBD2. This CDR3 contains 15 residues. V trimming: 1 base; J trimming: 2 bases; junction bases outside the gene matches: 2. In DNA form, the CDR3 reads TGTGCCAGCAGTTTAGTCGGGGGGGCCACAGATACGCAGTATTTT. This encodes CASSLVGGATDTQYF.

The chain carries TRBV7-8 and TRBJ1-5; 9 bases agree with TRBD1. V was pared by 3 bases and J by 3 bases, with 3 bases of the junction left unmatched. The germline V gene has CDR1 SGHVS and CDR2 FQNEAQ. The CDR3 length is 15 residues. The CDR3 loop reads CASSFRDRDNQPQHF. The CDR3 nucleotides are TGTGCCAGCAGCTTCCGGGACAGGGACAATCAGCCCCAGCATTTT.

This clonotype has just a few counts. The chain joins TRBV20-1 to TRBJ1-1, with 7 bases lining up with TRBD1. The germline CDR1 and CDR2 sequences are DFQATT and SNEGSKA (reference sequence). V shed 6 bases, J shed 3 bases, and the junction held 13 bases outside the gene matches. CDR3 length: 15 residues. Here the CDR3 reads CSAQNSGGVDTEAFF. The CDR3, as DNA: TGCAGTGCCCAAAACTCAGGGGGGGTAGACACTGAAGCTTTCTTT.